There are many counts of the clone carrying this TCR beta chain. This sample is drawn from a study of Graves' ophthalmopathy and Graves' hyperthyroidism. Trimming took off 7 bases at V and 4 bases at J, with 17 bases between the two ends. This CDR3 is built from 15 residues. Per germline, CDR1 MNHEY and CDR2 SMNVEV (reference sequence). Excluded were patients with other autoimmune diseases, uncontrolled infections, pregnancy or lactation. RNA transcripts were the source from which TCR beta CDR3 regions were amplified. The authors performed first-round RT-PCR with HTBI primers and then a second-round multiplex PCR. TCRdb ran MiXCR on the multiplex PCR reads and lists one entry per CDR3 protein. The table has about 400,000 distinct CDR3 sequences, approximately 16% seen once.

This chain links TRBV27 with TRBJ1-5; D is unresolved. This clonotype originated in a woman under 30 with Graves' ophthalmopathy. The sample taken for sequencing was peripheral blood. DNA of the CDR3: TGTGCCAGCACTCCCTCGAATGGACGGAATCAGCCCCAGCATTTT. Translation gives CASTPSNGRNQPQHF.